Below are 17 T cell receptor beta chains sequenced from a single sample in a study of OX40 agonist ivuxolimab in advanced cancers. This table comes from immunoSEQ multiplex PCR, and its TCRdb copy is limited to in-frame clones, with some not included. This sample yields 75,000 to 95,000 clones, of which 80% to 95% are seen a single time; approximately 11% belongs to the top ten. The specimen was CD4+ or CD8+ T cells sorted from blood, collected in a trial of the OX40 agonist ivuxolimab. The receptor set was obtained from an adult with an advanced solid tumor such as melanoma, head and neck, liver or kidney cancer.

This clone was detected once. The chain recombines TRBV29-1 with TRBJ2-7; D is unclear. Germline CDR1 is SQVTM and CDR2 is ANQGSEA. The CDR3 is 12 residues long. The germline V and J ends were trimmed by 1 base and 2 bases, with 6 bases remaining between them. The CDR3 DNA reads as TGCAGCGTTGAAGCCAGGCCCTACGAGCAGTACTTC. This encodes CSVEARPYEQYF.

This sequence joins TRBV14 and TRBJ2-7; 11 bases are shared with TRBD2. Germline CDR1 reads SGHDN; CDR2 reads FVKESK. The CDR3 sequence is 15 residues long. V lost 4 bases to trimming and J lost 2 bases; unmatched junction nucleotides: 4. The CDR3 coding sequence is TGTGCCAGCAGCCTTACTAGCGGGGGAACCTACGAGCAGTACTTC. Translated: CASSLTSGGTYEQYF.

The chain uses TRBV6-6 and TRBJ1-1; no definite D call. CDR3 length: 14 amino acids. Trimming stripped 0 bases from V and 4 bases from J, with 9 bases between. Germline CDR1 and CDR2: MNHNY and SVGAGI (reference sequence). The CDR3 spells CASSYSVGGTEAFF. CDR3 DNA sequence: TGTGCCAGCAGTTACTCCGTCGGCGGCACTGAAGCTTTCTTT.

This chain connects TRBV27 to TRBJ2-7; TRBD1 aligns across 7 bases. The V gene's germline CDR1 is MNHEY and CDR2 SMNVEV (reference sequence). This CDR3 is 13 amino acids long. V lost 10 bases to trimming and J lost 2 bases; unmatched junction nucleotides: 8. As DNA, the CDR3 is TGTGCCACGCGACGGACAGGCGCCTACGAGCAGTACTTC. This sequence encodes CATRRTGAYEQYF.

J is TRBJ2-5 and V is TRBV5-1; TRBD2 agrees at 7 bases. The CDR3 extends over 15 amino acids. Germline V gene data show CDR1 as SGHRS and CDR2 as YFSETQ. V gave up 0 bases and J gave up 1 base; unmatched junction bases: 3. The CDR3 DNA sequence: TGCGCCAGCAGCTTGGAGCGGGGATTCCAAGAGACCCAGTACTTC. It specifies CASSLERGFQETQYF.

V is TRBV2 and J is TRBJ2-7; D gene uncertain. The V end lost 0 bases, the J end lost 7 bases, and 19 bases lay between the germline ends. The CDR3 totals 16 residues. Germline V gives CDR1 SNHLY, CDR2 FYNNEI. The CDR3 reads CASSEAVLSRIGEQYF. CDR3 nucleotide sequence: TGTGCCAGCAGTGAAGCCGTTCTGTCCCGGATTGGGGAGCAGTACTTC.

V gene TRBV5-1 combines with J gene TRBJ1-2; D is uncertain. Germline CDR1 is SGHRS and CDR2 is YFSETQ. Trimming shortened V by 0 bases and J by 5 bases, and 14 bases separated the two germline ends. The CDR3 totals 15 residues. For the CDR3, the DNA is TGCGCCAGCAGCTTGGAACTCCAAGTACCGTATGGCTACACCTTC. Amino acids: CASSLELQVPYGYTF.

This clone showed up just once. The chain carries TRBV5-1 and TRBJ1-1, with a weak D call TRBD1 (5 bases). Germline CDR1 SGHRS, CDR2 YFSETQ. V lost 3 bases to trimming and J lost 4 bases, with 22 bases between them. This CDR3 has 17 residues. Here the CDR3 reads CASSWLPGEGEGTEAFF. The CDR3 region has the DNA TGCGCCAGCAGCTGGCTACCGGGGGAGGGAGAAGGCACTGAAGCTTTCTTT.

This chain uses TRBV7-9 with TRBJ1-4; D not certain. Deletions cut 2 bases from V and 3 bases from J, with 7 bases between. This CDR3 contains 14 residues. Germline CDR1 and CDR2: SEHNR and FQNEAQ (reference sequence). In DNA, the CDR3 is TGTGCCAGCAGCTTACGAACCTCTAATGAAAAACTGTTTTTT. The encoded protein is CASSLRTSNEKLFF.

CDR3 nucleotide sequence: TGTGCCAGCAGTATAGGGCAGAACTACGAGCAGTACTTC. Protein sequence: CASSIGQNYEQYF. V and J are TRBV7-8 and TRBJ2-7; no clear D gene. Germline V gene data show CDR1 as SGHVS and CDR2 as FQNEAQ. This CDR3 spans 13 amino acids. The V end lost 6 bases, the J end lost 3 bases, and 12 bases lay between the germline ends.

CDR3 sequence (DNA): TGCGCCAGCAGCCCGAGCTCCTACGAGCAGTACTTC. Translating gives CASSPSSYEQYF. The V gene is TRBV5-1, the J gene TRBJ2-7; D gene uncertain. The V end was cut by 4 bases, the J end by 0 bases, with 5 bases between. Germline CDR1 and CDR2: SGHRS and YFSETQ. This CDR3 has 12 residues.

The chain recombines TRBV6-5 with TRBJ2-7; D is uncertain. Germline assignment: CDR1 MNHEY and CDR2 SVGAGI. V gave up 11 bases and J gave up 1 base, with 6 bases separating them. The CDR3 has 10 residues. CDR3 region: CASGSYEQYF. The CDR3 DNA sequence: TGTGCCTCTGGGTCCTACGAGCAGTACTTC.

V and J are TRBV4-2 and TRBJ1-2; TRBD1 aligns across 7 bases. With 1 base clipped from V and 2 bases from J, the junction kept 4 bases outside the gene matches. Germline V gene lookup returns CDR1 LGHNA and CDR2 YNFKEQ. This CDR3 spans 15 amino acids. CDR3 loop: CASSQAGQVNYGYTF. Written as DNA, the CDR3 is TGTGCCAGCAGCCAAGCCGGACAGGTAAACTATGGCTACACCTTC.

The chain carries TRBV4-3 and TRBJ1-2, with TRBD1 identical over 7 bases. CDR3 length: 16 residues. Germline CDR1 and CDR2: LGHNA and YSLEER. Losses at the gene ends were 3 bases for V and 4 bases for J; bases not matched to a gene: 11. The CDR3 nucleotides read TGCGCCAGCAGCCAGGCCGGGACAGACCCTATCTATGGCTACACCTTC. Encoded protein: CASSQAGTDPIYGYTF.

The chain is built from TRBV2 and TRBJ2-3, with 8 bases matching TRBD2. V lost 6 bases to trimming and J lost 3 bases; unmatched junction nucleotides: 8. Per germline, CDR1 SNHLY and CDR2 FYNNEI. The CDR3 length is 15 residues. The DNA of the CDR3 is TGTGCCAGCAGGGTTGCTAGCGGGTGGACAGATACGCAGTATTTT. This codes for CASRVASGWTDTQYF. Drawing the rest from reference TRBV2 and TRBJ2-3, the complete variable domain is EPEVTQTPSHQVTQMGQEVILRCVPISNHLYFYWYRQILGQKVEFLVSFYNNEISEKSEIFDDQFSVERPDGSNFTLKIRSTKLEDSAMYFCASRVASGWTDTQYFGPGTRLTVL.

This chain links TRBV7-2 with TRBJ1-5; 8 bases align to TRBD1. Losses at the gene ends were 5 bases for V and 9 bases for J; bases not matched to a gene: 9. The germline V gene encodes CDR1 SGHTA and CDR2 FQGNSA. The CDR3 is 14 residues long. The CDR3 sequence is CASSPGQGVGPQHF. DNA for the CDR3: TGTGCCAGCAGCCCCGGACAGGGAGTGGGGCCCCAGCATTTT.

This clone has a single count. This chain links TRBV13 with TRBJ2-5; the match to TRBD2 covers 8 bases. The length of the CDR3 is 15 residues. The V segment lost 1 base and the J segment 5 bases; nucleotides outside the gene matches: 6. Looked up from germline, CDR1 is PRHDT and CDR2 is FYEKMQ (reference sequence). Here the CDR3 DNA reads TGTGCCAGCAGCTTAGCGGGGGGGCTCGTGGAGACCCAGTACTTC. Its translation: CASSLAGGLVETQYF.